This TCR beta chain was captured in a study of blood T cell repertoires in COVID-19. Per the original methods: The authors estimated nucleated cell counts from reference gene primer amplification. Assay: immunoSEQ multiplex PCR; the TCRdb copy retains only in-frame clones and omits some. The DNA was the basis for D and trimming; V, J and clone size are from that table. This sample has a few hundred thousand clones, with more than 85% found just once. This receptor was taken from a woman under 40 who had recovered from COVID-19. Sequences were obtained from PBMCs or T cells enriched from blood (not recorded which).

CDR3 in DNA: TGTGCCAGTAGTCCTTTTGGACAGGGTTCGAGTCAGCCCCAGCATTTT. Protein product: CASSPFGQGSSQPQHF. The chain employs TRBV19 and TRBJ1-5; 8 positions match TRBD1. CDR1 and CDR2 from the germline V gene are LNHDA and SQIVND (reference sequence). Trimming took 5 bases from V and 6 from J; bases not matched to a gene: 12. This CDR3 spans 16 amino acids.